This T cell receptor (beta chain) originates from a study of blood T cell repertoires in COVID-19. Study at large: Sites across the United States, Italy and Spain contributed samples from acute and convalescent COVID-19.

Per the study methods: By means of reference gene primer amplification, nucleated cell counts were estimated. The protocol was immunoSEQ multiplex PCR, while the TCRdb copy is restricted to in-frame clones and leaves out a portion. V and J calls plus clone size are reproduced from that table; the DNA served to infer D and trimming. The repertoire holds about 95,000 clones, with roughly four fifths as singletons. V shed 5 bases, J shed 4 bases, and the junction held 7 bases outside the gene matches. CDR3 length: 16 amino acids. Germline CDR1 and CDR2: SEHNR and FQNEAQ (reference sequence). This clonotype was obtained from a human donor in a cohort sampled during active COVID-19. V usage is TRBV7-9 and J usage is TRBJ2-1; 11 bases line up with TRBD2. The sequenced sample consisted of peripheral blood. The CDR3 loop is CASSPRGLAEYNEQFF. Here the CDR3 DNA reads TGTGCCAGCAGCCCCCGGGGACTAGCGGAATACAATGAGCAGTTCTTC.